This T cell receptor (beta chain) was captured in a study of CD8+ T cells in alopecia areata (dated by TCRdb to the late 2010s). Concerning the study at large: Treated patients were enrolled in an open-label pilot trial of oral tofacitinib, 5 to 10 mg twice daily, for moderate-to-severe alopecia areata. In humans, TCRbeta sequencing was performed on scalp tissue and on sorted CD4+ and CD8+ peripheral blood T cells from healthy controls and from patients with patchy or totalis/universalis alopecia areata. Patients stayed on tofacitinib for 6 to 18 months and then had 6 months of follow-up off drug so that delayed response and recurrence could be assessed. Clonality in the scalp was compared among normal scalp (n=4), patchy alopecia areata scalp (n=8), and alopecia totalis/universalis scalp (n=8). In both human patients and the C3H/HeJ mouse model, the study applied high-throughput TCRbeta sequencing to look at T cell clonal expansion in alopecia areata. Biopsies were taken from tofacitinib-treated patients at baseline and at 4 and 24 weeks of treatment, and a later scalp biopsy was taken in several of the tofacitinib-treated patients. RNA came from the PAXgene miRNA kit for fixed scalp, the miRNeasy kit for PBMCs, and the RNeasy kit for mouse skin. TCRbeta CDR3 regions were amplified by immunoSEQ multiplex PCR using 35 Vbeta forward and 13 Jbeta reverse primers.

The time point tag for this specimen amounts to: baseline before oral tofacitinib. Lesional scalp punch biopsies and peripheral blood were obtained from alopecia areata patients. PBMCs were isolated by density centrifugation and stained for CD3, CD4 and CD8, and CD4+ and CD8+ T cells were sorted on a FACSAria. Taken from the germline V gene, the CDR1 and CDR2 loops are SGHRS and YFSETQ. The CDR3, cysteine through phenylalanine, is 15 amino acids long. Of all the DNA, just the CDR3 is kept, 45 bases in frame from base 1. Here V drops 0 bases and J drops 5 bases, and the junction holds 5 bases not matched to any gene. Overall results and qualifications from the work: Compared with normal scalp, lesional scalp had higher clonality and more expanded CD8+ clones, particularly in alopecia totalis/universalis, a pattern that suggests antigenic drive. Compared with mice, TCR sequences shared between patients were less clear, possibly partly because of HLA diversity across the patient population. Scalp TCR repertoire analysis is complicated because resident alphabeta T cells in normal human skin are also sequenced, whereas mouse skin is dominated by gammadelta T cells.

The protocol used for the library was the immunoSEQ multiplex PCR assay. RNA was extracted from all samples and reverse transcribed into cDNA, which served as template for TCR sequencing. First-strand cDNA was synthesized using SuperScript III with a 2:1 mix of oligo-dT and random hexamers. Amplification bias was assessed with a synthetic immune receptor repertoire, and residual bias was removed computationally. On the study's bioinformatics: After raw reads were preprocessed to remove errors, the CDR3 was defined following IMGT conventions as running from the conserved cysteine to phenylalanine. Clonality was computed by normalizing Shannon entropy by log2 of the number of productive unique TCRs and subtracting the result from 1. Whether scalp clones were CD4 or CD8 was inferred by matching scalp TCRbeta sequences against CD4 and CD8 repertoires sorted from blood. Held by TCRdb, this immuneACCESS table contains in-frame sequences only and omits some clones. Under half of the omission traces to an unresolved V gene where checked; the cause of the rest is unknown. Clone size and V and J calls were adopted from that table, with D and trimming inferred from the DNA. The sample records more than 200,000 clones, 67% of which are singletons. The leading ten clones occupy 1.2% of the sample.

About this clone itself: Its antigen has not been determined. Per-base quality was not reported, and no clone a single base away is much larger than it.

The sequence came from a human donor with alopecia areata. The rearranged chain carries TRBV5-1 and TRBJ2-5, with 9 bases aligning to TRBD2. The sample in question was CD4+ T cells sorted from blood, obtained at week 0. The DNA is TGCGCCAGCAGCTTGGGGACTAGCGTGATGGAGACCCAGTACTTC. The resulting protein is CASSLGTSVMETQYF. With the portions outside the CDR3 filled from the reference TRBV5-1 and TRBJ2-5 genes, the complete variable region becomes KAGVTQTPRYLIKTRGQQVTLSCSPISGHRSVSWYQQTPGQGLQFLFEYFSETQRNKGNFPGRFSGRQFSNSRSEMNVSTLELGDSALYLCASSLGTSVMETQYFGPGTRLLVL.